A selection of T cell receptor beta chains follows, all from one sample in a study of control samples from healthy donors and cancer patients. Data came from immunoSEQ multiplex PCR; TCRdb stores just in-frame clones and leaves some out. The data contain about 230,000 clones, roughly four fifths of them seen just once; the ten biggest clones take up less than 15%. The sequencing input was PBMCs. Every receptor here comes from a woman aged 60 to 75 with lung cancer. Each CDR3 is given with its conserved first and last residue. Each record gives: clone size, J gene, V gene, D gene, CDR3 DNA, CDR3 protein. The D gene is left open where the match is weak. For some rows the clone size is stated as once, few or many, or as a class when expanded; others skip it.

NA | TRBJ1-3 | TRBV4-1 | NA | TGCGCCAGCAGCCCACAGGTCTCTGGAAACACCATATATTTT | CASSPQVSGNTIYF
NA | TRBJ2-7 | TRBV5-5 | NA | TGTGCCAGCAGCTTGCTATTGGGGTACGAGCAGTACTTC | CASSLLLGYEQYF
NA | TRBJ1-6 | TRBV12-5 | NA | TGTGCTAGTGGTTTGGACCAGGGTTTCGATTCACCCCTCCACTTT | CASGLDQGFDSPLHF
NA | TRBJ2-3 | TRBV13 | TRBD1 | TGTGCCAGCAGCTTAGGAGGGGGACAGGCGGCCTCTACGCAGTATTTT | CASSLGGGQAASTQYF
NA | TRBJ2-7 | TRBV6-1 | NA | TGTGCCAGCAGTGAGGCCGCAGGGAACGAGCAGTACTTC | CASSEAAGNEQYF
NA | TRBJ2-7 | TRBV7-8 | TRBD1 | TGTGCCAGCAGCGCTAGGACAGGTCGGTTATTTAGCTCCTACGAGCAGTACTTC | CASSARTGRLFSSYEQYF
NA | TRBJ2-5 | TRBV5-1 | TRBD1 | TGCGCCAGCAGCTTGGGGACAGGGCTTTGGGAGACCCAGTACTTC | CASSLGTGLWETQYF
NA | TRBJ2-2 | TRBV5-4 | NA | TGTGCCAGCAGCCTACCCGTAACCGGGGAGCTGTTTTTT | CASSLPVTGELFF
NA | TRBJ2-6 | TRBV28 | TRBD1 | TGTGCCAGCAGTTTTGGGCAACCGGGACAGGGAGACTCTGGGGCCAACGTCCTGACTTTC | CASSFGQPGQGDSGANVLTF
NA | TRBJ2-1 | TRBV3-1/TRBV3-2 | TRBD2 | TGTGCCAGCAGCCATATTCGGGCTAGCGGACAATTCTACAATGAGCAGTTCTTC | CASSHIRASGQFYNEQFF
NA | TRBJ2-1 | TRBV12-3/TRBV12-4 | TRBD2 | TGTGCCAGCAGTTTCGCGGGAGGTGAGCAGTTCTTC | CASSFAGGEQFF
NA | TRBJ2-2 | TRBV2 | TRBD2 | TGTGCCAGCAGTGAAATAGGACTAGCGGGAGGGAACACCGGGGAGCTGTTTTTT | CASSEIGLAGGNTGELFF
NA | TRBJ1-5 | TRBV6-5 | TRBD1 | TGTGCCAGCAGTCGACAGGGGAGTCATCAGCCCCAGCATTTT | CASSRQGSHQPQHF
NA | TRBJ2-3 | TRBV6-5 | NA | TGTGCCAGCGAAGGCAGCACAGATACGCAGTATTTT | CASEGSTDTQYF
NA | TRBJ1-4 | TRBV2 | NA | TGTGCCAGCAATATGGGGGCCCAAAAAGAAAAACTGTTTTTT | CASNMGAQKEKLFF
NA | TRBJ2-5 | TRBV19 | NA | TGTGCCAGTAGTATGGGCAGGACCCAAGAGACCCAGTACTTC | CASSMGRTQETQYF
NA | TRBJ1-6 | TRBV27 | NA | TGTGCCAGCAGTTTTGGTACCGATCATTCACCCCTCCACTTT | CASSFGTDHSPLHF
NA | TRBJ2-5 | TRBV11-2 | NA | TGTGCCAGCAGCCTGGGAGAAAAAGAGACCCAGTACTTC | CASSLGEKETQYF
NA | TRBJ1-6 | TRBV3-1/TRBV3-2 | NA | TGTGCCAGCAGCCGACCAGGGGAGAATTCACCCCTCCACTTT | CASSRPGENSPLHF
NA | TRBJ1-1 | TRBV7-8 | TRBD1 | TGTGCCAGCAGCCCCCCCTTGGGACAGGGGGTGGTGAACACTGAAGCTTTCTTT | CASSPPLGQGVVNTEAFF
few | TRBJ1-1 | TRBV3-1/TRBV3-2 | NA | TGTGCCAGCAGCCCCGGGGCCCCTGAAGCTTTCTTT | CASSPGAPEAFF
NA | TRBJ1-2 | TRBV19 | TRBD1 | TGTGCCAGTAGTGCCCACAGGGGGCTGATCTATGGCTACACCTTC | CASSAHRGLIYGYTF
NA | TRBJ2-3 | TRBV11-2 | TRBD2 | TGTGCCAGCAGCTTTCCGAGACTAGCGGGAAGCACAGATACGCAGTATTTT | CASSFPRLAGSTDTQYF
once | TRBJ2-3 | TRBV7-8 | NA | TGTGCCAGCAGCTTAGTATTAGCTGCAGATACGCAGTATTTT | CASSLVLAADTQYF
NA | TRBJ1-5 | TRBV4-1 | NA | TGCGCCAGCAGCCAAGAAGCGTGGAGCAATCAGCCCCAGCATTTT | CASSQEAWSNQPQHF
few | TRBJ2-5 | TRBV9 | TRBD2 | TGTGCCAGCAGCGTAGGAGGCGGGAGGTCGACCCAGTACTTC | CASSVGGGRSTQYF
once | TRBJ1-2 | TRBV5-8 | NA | TGTGCCAGCAGGTTCAGATCTTCTCAAGAGTCGGTTAAAGGCTACACCTTC | CASRFRSSQESVKGYTF
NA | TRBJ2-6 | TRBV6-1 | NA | TGTGCCAGCAGTGAAGCCCGAGACTCTGGGGCCAACGTCCTGACTTTC | CASSEARDSGANVLTF
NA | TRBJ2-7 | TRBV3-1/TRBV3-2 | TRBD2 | TGTGCCAGCAGCCCCCTAGCGGGCGAGCAGTACTTC | CASSPLAGEQYF
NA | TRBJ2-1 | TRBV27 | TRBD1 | TGTGCCAGCAGGACCTTAACAGGGGGCGGGCGGGTCTGGAATGAGCAGTTCTTC | CASRTLTGGGRVWNEQFF
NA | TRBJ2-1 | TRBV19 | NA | TGTGCCAGTCAGTTTGTTTCCGGGACACCTACCCGGGACGGTGAGCAGTTCTTC | CASQFVSGTPTRDGEQFF
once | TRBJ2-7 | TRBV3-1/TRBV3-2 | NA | TGTGCCAGCAGCCAAAGGGGGGCTAGCGACTACGAGCAGTACTTC | CASSQRGASDYEQYF
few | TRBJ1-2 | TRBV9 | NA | TGTGCCAGCACCTCCAGCCCGGCGCCCTATGGCTACACCTTC | CASTSSPAPYGYTF
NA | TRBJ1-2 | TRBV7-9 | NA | TGTGCCAGCAGCCCCCCCGGGGCTGCCTATGGCTACACCTTC | CASSPPGAAYGYTF
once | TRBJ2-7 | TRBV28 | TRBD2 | TGTGCCAGCAGTCCCCCGAGGAGCGGGAGGGCTTACGAGCAGTACTTC | CASSPPRSGRAYEQYF
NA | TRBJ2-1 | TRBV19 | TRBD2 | TGTGCCAGCACCGCCGGGACTAGCGGAAATGAGCAGTTCTTC | CASTAGTSGNEQFF
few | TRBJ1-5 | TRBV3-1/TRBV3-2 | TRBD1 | TGTGCCAGCAGCCGAGGGACAGGGGTCAATCAGCCCCAGCATTTT | CASSRGTGVNQPQHF
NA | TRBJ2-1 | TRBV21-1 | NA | TGTGCCAGCGGACGCCCGGGGGCCAGGGGAGTGAGCAATGAGCAGTTCTTC | CASGRPGARGVSNEQFF
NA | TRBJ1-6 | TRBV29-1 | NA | TGCAGCGTAAGTGCAGGAAATAATTCACCCCTCCACTTT | CSVSAGNNSPLHF
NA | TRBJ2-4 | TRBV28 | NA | TGTGCCAGCAGGAAAAGGGGGGCCAAAAACATTCAGTACTTC | CASRKRGAKNIQYF
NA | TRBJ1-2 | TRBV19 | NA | TGTGCCAGTAAAGTCGGAGTTTCGACATCAGGGACCTATGGCTACACCTTC | CASKVGVSTSGTYGYTF
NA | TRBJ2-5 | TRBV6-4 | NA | TGTGCCACCCCACAAGAGACCCAGTACTTC | CATPQETQYF
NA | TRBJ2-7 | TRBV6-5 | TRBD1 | TGTGCCAGCAGTTACTCGGGACAGGGTTACTACGAGCAGTACTTC | CASSYSGQGYYEQYF
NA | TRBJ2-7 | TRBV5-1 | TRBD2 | TGCGCCACTTCGACCGGGAGGGGCCCCCGCTACGAGCAGTACTTC | CATSTGRGPRYEQYF
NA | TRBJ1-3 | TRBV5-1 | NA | TGCGCCAGCACCCCGGGGGGCTCTGGAAACACCATATATTTT | CASTPGGSGNTIYF
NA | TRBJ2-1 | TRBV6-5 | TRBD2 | TGTGCCAGCAGTTACATGGGACTAGCGGGGGGGAACCAGCAGTTCTTC | CASSYMGLAGGNQQFF
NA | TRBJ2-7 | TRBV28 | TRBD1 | TGTGCCAGCACCTTTCTGAGCCCGACAGGGGGTCGCGAGCAGTACTTC | CASTFLSPTGGREQYF
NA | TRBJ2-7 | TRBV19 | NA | TGTGCCAGTAGACAGAGGGGCGACGAGCAGTACTTC | CASRQRGDEQYF
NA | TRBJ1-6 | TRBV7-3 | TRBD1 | TGTGCCAGCAGCCCAGGACAGGGTCTGGGTTCACCCCTCCACTTT | CASSPGQGLGSPLHF
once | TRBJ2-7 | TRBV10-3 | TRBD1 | TGTGCCATCAGTGATTACCCGGGACAGACAATTTTC | CAISDYPGQTIF
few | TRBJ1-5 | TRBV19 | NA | TGTGCCAGTAGTATTACGGGAGGGGGTGTAGGTCAGCCCCAGCATTTT | CASSITGGGVGQPQHF